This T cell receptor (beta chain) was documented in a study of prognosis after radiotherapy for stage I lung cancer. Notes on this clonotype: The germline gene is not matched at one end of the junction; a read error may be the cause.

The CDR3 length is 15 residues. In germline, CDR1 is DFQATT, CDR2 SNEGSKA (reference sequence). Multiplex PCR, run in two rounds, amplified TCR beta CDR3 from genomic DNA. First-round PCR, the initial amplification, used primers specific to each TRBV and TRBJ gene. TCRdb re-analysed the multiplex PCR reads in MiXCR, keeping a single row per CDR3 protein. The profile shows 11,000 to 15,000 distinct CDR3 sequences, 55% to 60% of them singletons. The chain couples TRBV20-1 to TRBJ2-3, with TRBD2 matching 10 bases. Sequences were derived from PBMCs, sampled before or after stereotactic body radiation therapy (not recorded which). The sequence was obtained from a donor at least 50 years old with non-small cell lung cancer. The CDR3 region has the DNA TGCAGCGCTAGAGATTTTAGCGGGGGGCCAGATACGCAGTATTTT. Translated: CSARDFSGGPDTQYF.